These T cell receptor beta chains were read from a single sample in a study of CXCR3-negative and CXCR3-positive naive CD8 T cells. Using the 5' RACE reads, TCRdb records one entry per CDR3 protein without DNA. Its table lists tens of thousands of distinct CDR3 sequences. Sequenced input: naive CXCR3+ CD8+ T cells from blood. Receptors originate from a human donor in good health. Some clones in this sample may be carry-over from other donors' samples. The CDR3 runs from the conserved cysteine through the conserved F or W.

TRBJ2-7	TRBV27	CASSPGDGTYEQYF
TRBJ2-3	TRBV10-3	CAISEVHRGAGDTQYF
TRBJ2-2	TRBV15	CATSRGLGNSGAGEMFF
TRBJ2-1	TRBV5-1	CASSLGSDLWSYNEQFF
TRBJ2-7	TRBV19	CASSMRTGPYEQYF
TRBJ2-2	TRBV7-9	CASSFSGGNTGELFF
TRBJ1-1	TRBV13	CASSLGHLNTEAFF
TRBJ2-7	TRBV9	CASSGGGREQYF
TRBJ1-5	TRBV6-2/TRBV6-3	CASSYSSVDQPQHF
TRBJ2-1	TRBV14	CASSQDSGYNEQFF
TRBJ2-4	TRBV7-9	CASSRQILAKNIQYF
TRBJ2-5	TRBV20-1	CSARDETSGGTRTIQETQYF
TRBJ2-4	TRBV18	CASSGFRALAKNIQYF
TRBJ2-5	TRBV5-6	CASSLTGEETQYF
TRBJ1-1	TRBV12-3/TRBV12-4	CASSAQDRGLTEAFF
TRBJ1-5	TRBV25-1	CASSEFWDSNQPQHF
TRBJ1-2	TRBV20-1	CSARPLVVEGKAYGYTF
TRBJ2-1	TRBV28	CASNPRYGIRNEQFF
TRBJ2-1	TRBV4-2	CASSHLARYSTSYNEQFF
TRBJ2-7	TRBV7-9	CASSPELTGGLYEQYF
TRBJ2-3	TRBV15	CATSRDRRRPEGDTQYF
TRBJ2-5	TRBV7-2	CASRVTSGSLEETQYF
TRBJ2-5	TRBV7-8	CASSLVTGHETQYF
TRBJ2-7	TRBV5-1	CASSYRGGQHEQYF
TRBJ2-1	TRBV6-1	CASSDKKGLEYNEQFF
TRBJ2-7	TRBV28	CAISPLAGLTYEQYF
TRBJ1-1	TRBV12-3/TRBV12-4	CASSGTANTEAFF
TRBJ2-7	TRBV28	CASSIVLGSEQYF
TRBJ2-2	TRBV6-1	CASSEGLGLGYPGELFF
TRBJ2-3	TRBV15	CATSREGTAYTDTQYF
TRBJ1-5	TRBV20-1	CSARGPTNQPQHF
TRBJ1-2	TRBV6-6	CASSYVLETESNYGYTF
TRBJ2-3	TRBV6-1	CASSETGLAGDDPDTQYF
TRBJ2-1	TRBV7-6	CASSLGGSPDEQFF
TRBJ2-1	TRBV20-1	CSANERGGSLDEQFF
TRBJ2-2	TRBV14	CASSQDWMRTPEELFF
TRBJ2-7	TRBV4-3	CASSQAFAGRRSYEQYF
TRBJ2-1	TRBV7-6	CASSLGAENNEQFF
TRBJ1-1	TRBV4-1	CASSLTTGGWSTEAFF
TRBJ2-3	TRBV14	CASSFRDRRTDTQYF
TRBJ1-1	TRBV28	CASSLEFPRRETEAFF
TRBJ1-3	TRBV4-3	CASGDPATPGNTIYF